One and the same sample provided the 27 T cell receptor beta chains below, sequenced in a study of cytomegalovirus exposure and HLA in healthy donors. PCR amplification relied on 60 Vbeta primers (plus 13 Jbeta primers). Profiled with immunoSEQ multiplex PCR; TCRdb holds only in-frame clones, not every one. The sample shows about 86,000 clones, 60% to 80% of them seen only once. The sample consisted of PBMCs. These receptors all come from a man aged 60 to 75 in good health and CMV-seronegative.

This clone has only one observation. V is TRBV15 and J is TRBJ2-7; 7 bases are shared with TRBD1. Germline V gene sequence: CDR1 LNHNV, CDR2 YYDKDF (reference sequence). This CDR3 is 13 amino acids long. V shed 0 bases, J shed 4 bases, and the junction held 0 bases outside the gene matches. This CDR3 is CATSREQGYEQYF. CDR3 DNA sequence: TGTGCCACCAGCAGAGAACAGGGGTACGAGCAGTACTTC.

V is TRBV7-2 and J is TRBJ1-5; D unclear. The CDR3 loop spans 13 amino acids. Deletions cut 2 bases from V and 4 bases from J, with 6 bases between. Germline values: CDR1 SGHTA, CDR2 FQGNSA. The CDR3 loop is CASSLNKNQPQHF. For the CDR3, the DNA is TGTGCCAGCAGCTTAAACAAGAATCAGCCCCAGCATTTT.

The chain couples TRBV2 to TRBJ2-5, with D tentatively TRBD2 (7 bases). The CDR3 length is 16 residues. With 8 bases removed from V and 6 bases from J, the gap between germline ends came to 25 bases. Germline CDR1 is SNHLY and CDR2 is FYNNEI. Here the CDR3 reads CASRRGGDRGAKTQYF. In DNA form, the CDR3 reads TGTGCCAGCCGAAGGGGGGGGGACCGCGGGGCAAAGACCCAGTACTTC.

The gene calls are TRBV10-1 and TRBJ2-5; D unclear. Between the trimmed V and J ends, which lost 2 bases and 1 base, there was a span of 5 bases. From germline, CDR1 is WNHNN and CDR2 SYGVQD (reference sequence). The CDR3 is 13 residues long. CDR3 in DNA: TGCGCCAGCAGTGAGGGGCCCCAAGAGACCCAGTACTTC. Residues: CASSEGPQETQYF.

Points on this clone: One junction end disagrees with the germline gene, perhaps due to a read error. The genes are TRBV29-1 and TRBJ2-2; 10 positions match TRBD1. Germline CDR1 is SQVTM and CDR2 is ANQGSEA. This CDR3 has 15 amino acids. The CDR3 nucleotides are TGCAGCGTGGAAGACAGGGGGCGAGACACCGGGGAGCTGTTTTTT. Translation: CSVEDRGRDTGELFF.

The CDR3 sequence: CATSRDRQGNNEQFF. The DNA for the CDR3 is TGTGCCACCAGCAGAGATCGACAGGGAAACAATGAGCAGTTCTTC. The genes are TRBV15 and TRBJ2-1; 7 positions agree with TRBD1. Unmatched junction bases numbered 4, after V lost 0 bases and J lost 5 bases. The CDR3 runs 15 residues. CDR1 is LNHNV, CDR2 YYDKDF, per germline (reference sequence). The whole variable domain, filled in from reference TRBV15 and TRBJ2-1, reads DAMVIQNPRYQVTQFGKPVTLSCSQTLNHNVMYWYQQKSSQAPKLLFHYYDKDFNNEADTPDNFQSRRPNTSFCFLDIRSPGLGDTAMYLCATSRDRQGNNEQFFGPGTRLTVL.

Only one count was recorded for this clone. The chain links TRBV12-5 to TRBJ1-3, with D possibly being TRBD1 (5 bases). The CDR3 has 13 amino acids. Germline lookup yields CDR1 LGHNT and CDR2 FRNRAP. With 1 base removed from V and 4 bases from J, the gap between germline ends came to 5 bases. The CDR3: CASGLGGGNTIYF. The CDR3 bases are TGTGCTAGTGGTTTGGGGGGCGGAAACACCATATATTTT.

This sequence joins TRBV19 and TRBJ1-5; 12 bases align to TRBD1. Germline CDR1 is LNHDA and CDR2 is SQIVND (reference sequence). This CDR3 has 17 residues. With 0 bases clipped from V and 5 bases from J, the junction kept 5 bases outside the gene matches. CDR3 in DNA: TGTGCCAGTAGTATAGAGGGGACAGGGGGCTTGCATCAGCCCCAGCATTTT. This encodes CASSIEGTGGLHQPQHF.

This chain joins TRBV7-9 and TRBJ1-4; the D gene is possibly TRBD1 (5 bases). Trimming removed 5 bases at V and 5 bases at J, with 12 bases between. Germline CDR1 reads SEHNR; CDR2 reads FQNEAQ (reference sequence). The CDR3 sequence is 14 residues long. CDR3 DNA sequence: TGTGCCAGCAGCCAAGGACGGGGGAATGAAAAACTGTTTTTT. Protein sequence: CASSQGRGNEKLFF.

Only a few counts were recorded for this clone. Additional DNA sequences in this sample encode the identical CDR3. This chain joins TRBV10-2 and TRBJ2-3; TRBD2 matches 7 bases. The V and J ends lost 6 bases and 2 bases, in that order; junction bases with no gene match: 5. This CDR3 comprises 14 residues. Germline values: CDR1 WSHSY, CDR2 SAAADI. The CDR3 nucleotides are TGCGCCAGCAGCAGGCGGGAGCACACAGATACGCAGTATTTT. Protein product: CASSRREHTDTQYF.

V usage is TRBV2 and J usage is TRBJ2-3; D unclear. This CDR3 comprises 14 residues. Germline V CDR1 and CDR2: SNHLY, FYNNEI. Trimming took 8 bases from V and 5 from J, leaving 17 bases between them. For the CDR3, the DNA is TGTGCCAGCCACCCCCTAGGCATATTAGATACGCAGTATTTT. The encoded protein is CASHPLGILDTQYF.

The chain joins TRBV19 to TRBJ2-7; the match to TRBD1 covers 8 bases. V was pared by 4 bases and J by 2 bases, with 7 bases of the junction left unmatched. The germline CDR1 and CDR2 sequences are LNHDA and SQIVND (reference sequence). The CDR3 extends over 15 amino acids. This CDR3 reads CASSTLNRGTYEQYF. CDR3 sequence (DNA): TGTGCCAGTAGTACTCTTAACAGGGGGACCTACGAGCAGTACTTC.

The gene calls are TRBV7-9 and TRBJ2-7; tentatively, D is TRBD2 (5 bases). Germline V lookup: CDR1 SEHNR, CDR2 FQNEAQ (reference sequence). The CDR3 has 13 amino acids. Trimming took off 5 bases at V and 1 base at J, with 9 bases between the two ends. The DNA for the CDR3 is TGTGCCAGCAGCAAGGACTGGTCCTACGAGCAGTACTTC. Its protein is CASSKDWSYEQYF.

This chain uses TRBV5-1 with TRBJ2-2, with 10 bases aligning to TRBD2. This CDR3 has 17 amino acids. In germline, CDR1 is SGHRS, CDR2 YFSETQ. Trimming at V came to 3 bases and at J to 6 bases, leaving 11 bases not matched to a gene. This CDR3 is CASSSTPGLASAGELFF. CDR3 DNA: TGCGCCAGCAGCTCAACCCCGGGACTAGCGTCGGCCGGGGAGCTGTTTTTT.

The CDR3 sequence: CASSDKTGPSDRPQHF. The CDR3 DNA reads as TGTGCCAGTAGCGATAAGACAGGGCCCTCGGATCGGCCCCAGCATTTT. This rearrangement joins TRBV19 to TRBJ1-5; 7 bases agree with TRBD1. The CDR3 runs 16 residues. The V segment lost 6 bases and the J segment 9 bases; nucleotides outside the gene matches: 17. Germline V lookup: CDR1 LNHDA, CDR2 SQIVND (reference sequence).

Here the CDR3 DNA reads TGTGCCAGCAGAGCCCAGGTTTCCACAGATACGCAGTATTTT. This encodes CASRAQVSTDTQYF. This chain links TRBV7-8 with TRBJ2-3; D is uncertain. This CDR3 is 14 amino acids long. The V end was cut by 6 bases, the J end by 2 bases, with 12 bases between. CDR1 is SGHVS and CDR2 is FQNEAQ in the germline V gene.

The chain employs TRBV6-1 and TRBJ2-1; 8 nucleotides match TRBD2. Unmatched junction bases numbered 13, after V lost 4 bases and J lost 8 bases. CDR3 length: 16 residues. The V gene's germline CDR1 is MNHNS and CDR2 SASEGT. Here the CDR3 reads CASSAPPRGGFDEQFF. CDR3 nucleotide sequence: TGTGCCAGCAGTGCCCCTCCCCGGGGGGGTTTTGATGAGCAGTTCTTC.

The chain has TRBV5-8 and TRBJ1-2, with D perhaps TRBD1 (5 bases). The CDR3 length is 13 residues. V lost 1 base, J lost 2 bases, and 6 bases lay in between. The germline gives CDR1 SGHTS, CDR2 YDEGEE. CDR3 sequence reads: CASSLSGNYGYTF. Written as DNA, the CDR3 is TGTGCCAGCAGCTTGTCAGGGAACTATGGCTACACCTTC.

V is TRBV4-3 and J is TRBJ2-1, with D possibly being TRBD2 (5 bases). The V end lost 0 bases, the J end lost 10 bases, and 10 bases lay between the germline ends. The germline V gene has CDR1 LGHNA and CDR2 YSLEER. This CDR3 region has 13 residues. The CDR3 DNA reads as TGCGCCAGCAGCCAAGAAAGAGGGAACGAGCAGTTCTTC. It yields the protein CASSQERGNEQFF.

J is TRBJ1-1 and V is TRBV5-1, with TRBD1 identical over 10 bases. The CDR3 sequence is 16 residues long. The ends lost 4 bases at V and 6 bases at J; junction bases unmatched: 12. CDR1 is SGHRS, CDR2 YFSETQ, per germline. This CDR3 is CASSRQGARRGSEAFF. In DNA, the CDR3 is TGCGCCAGCAGCAGACAGGGGGCCCGACGTGGCTCTGAAGCTTTCTTT.

The genes are TRBV18 and TRBJ1-2; perhaps TRBD1 as D (5 bases). CDR1 and CDR2 from the germline V gene are KGHSH and LQKENI. This CDR3 comprises 14 residues. V was clipped by 3 bases and J by 2 bases, with 10 bases between them. In DNA form, the CDR3 reads TGTGCCAGCTCACCGGTGACAGTGAACTATGGCTACACCTTC. Translated: CASSPVTVNYGYTF.

The V and J genes are TRBV10-2 and TRBJ1-4, with 7 bases lining up with TRBD1. V shed 7 bases and J 3 bases; nucleotides not matched to a gene: 2. CDR3 length: 13 amino acids. Germline CDR1 reads WSHSY; CDR2 reads SAAADI. CDR3 sequence: CASTGQPNEKLFF. Here the CDR3 DNA reads TGCGCCAGCACGGGACAGCCTAATGAAAAACTGTTTTTT.

This clone was observed a handful of times. The chain has TRBV14 and TRBJ2-5; D unresolved. Germline CDR1 reads SGHDN; CDR2 reads FVKESK. V was pared by 0 bases and J by 5 bases, with 10 bases between. The CDR3 is made up of 14 amino acids. The CDR3 DNA reads TGTGCCAGCAGCCAAGATGTGCGGCGCGAGACCCAGTACTTC. Its translation: CASSQDVRRETQYF.

J is TRBJ2-7 and V is TRBV2; D perhaps matches TRBD1 (6 bases). Germline V gene sequence: CDR1 SNHLY, CDR2 FYNNEI. V gave up 6 bases and J gave up 4 bases, with 7 bases separating them. The CDR3 sequence is 11 residues long. The CDR3 DNA sequence: TGTGCCAGCAGCACAGGGTACGAGCAGTACTTC. Translated: CASSTGYEQYF.

The table lists this clone with a few counts. The CDR3 DNA is TGTGCCAGCAGCTTAGTCTTTAGCGGGGGGGATACGCAGTATTTT. Translation: CASSLVFSGGDTQYF. The rearrangement links TRBV7-2 to TRBJ2-3, with 10 bases matching TRBD2. The CDR3 runs 15 residues. After removal of 1 base from V and 6 bases from J, the junction contained 4 bases not matched to a gene. Germline V gene lookup returns CDR1 SGHTA and CDR2 FQGNSA.

The J gene is TRBJ2-5, the V gene TRBV7-9, with TRBD2 as a possible D gene (5 bases). Germline V CDR1 and CDR2: SEHNR, FQNEAQ (reference sequence). Trimming took 1 base from V and 5 from J, leaving 11 bases between them. The CDR3 runs to 14 residues. The CDR3 sequence is CASSLGPPGETQYF. CDR3 nucleotide sequence: TGTGCCAGCAGCTTAGGCCCCCCGGGGGAGACCCAGTACTTC. Combining the CDR3 with reference TRBV7-9 and TRBJ2-5 gives the whole variable domain DTGVSQNPRHKITKRGQNVTFRCDPISEHNRLYWYRQTLGQGPEFLTYFQNEAQLEKSRLLSDRFSAERPKGSFSTLEIQRTEQGDSAMYLCASSLGPPGETQYFGPGTRLLVL.

This clone appeared once. The chain uses TRBV19 and TRBJ2-4; TRBD1 is a possible D gene (5 bases). Germline CDR1 reads LNHDA; CDR2 reads SQIVND (reference sequence). Trimming pared 5 bases from V and 0 bases from J, leaving 11 bases between. CDR3 length: 15 residues. CDR3 nucleotide sequence: TGTGCCAGTAGTCCTATAAGGGGAGCCAAAAACATTCAGTACTTC. Translated, it gives CASSPIRGAKNIQYF.